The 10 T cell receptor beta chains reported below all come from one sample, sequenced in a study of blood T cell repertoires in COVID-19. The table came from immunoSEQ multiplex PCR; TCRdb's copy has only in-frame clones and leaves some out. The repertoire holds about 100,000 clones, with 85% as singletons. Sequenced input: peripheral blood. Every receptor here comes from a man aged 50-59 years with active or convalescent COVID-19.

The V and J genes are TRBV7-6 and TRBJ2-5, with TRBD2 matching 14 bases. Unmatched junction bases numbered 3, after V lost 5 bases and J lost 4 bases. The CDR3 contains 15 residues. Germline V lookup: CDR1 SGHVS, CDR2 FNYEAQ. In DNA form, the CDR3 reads TGTGCCAGCAGCGGGACTAGCGGGAGAGGAGAGACCCAGTACTTC. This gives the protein CASSGTSGRGETQYF.

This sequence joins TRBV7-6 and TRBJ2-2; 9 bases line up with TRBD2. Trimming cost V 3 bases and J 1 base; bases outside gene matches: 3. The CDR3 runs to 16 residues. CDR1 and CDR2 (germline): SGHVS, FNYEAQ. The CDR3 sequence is CASSFLTSGNTGELFF. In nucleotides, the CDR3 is TGTGCCAGCAGCTTCCTGACTAGCGGGAACACCGGGGAGCTGTTTTTT.

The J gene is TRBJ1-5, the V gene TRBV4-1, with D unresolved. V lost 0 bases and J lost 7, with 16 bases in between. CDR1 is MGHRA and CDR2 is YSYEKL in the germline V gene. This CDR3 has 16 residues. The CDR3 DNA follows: TGCGCCAGCAGCCAAGATAGTCAGCGGGGTAGACAGCCCCAGCATTTT. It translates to CASSQDSQRGRQPQHF.

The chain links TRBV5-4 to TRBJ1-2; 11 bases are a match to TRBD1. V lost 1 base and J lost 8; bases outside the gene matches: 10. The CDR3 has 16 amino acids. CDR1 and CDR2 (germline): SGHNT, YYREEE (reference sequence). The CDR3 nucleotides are TGTGCCAGCAGCTTGAAGGGACAGGGGGACACGGGGGGCTACACCTTC. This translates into CASSLKGQGDTGGYTF.

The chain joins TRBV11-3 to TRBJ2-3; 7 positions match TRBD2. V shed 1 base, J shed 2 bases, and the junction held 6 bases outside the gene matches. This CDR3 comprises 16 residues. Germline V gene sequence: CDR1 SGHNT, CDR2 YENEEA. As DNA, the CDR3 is TGTGCCAGCAGCTTAGGCCTAAGCGGGAACACAGATACGCAGTATTTT. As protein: CASSLGLSGNTDTQYF.

CDR3 sequence reads: CAISDASGSASTDTQYF. As DNA, the CDR3 is TGTGCCATCAGTGACGCTAGCGGGAGTGCAAGCACAGATACGCAGTATTTT. V gene TRBV10-3 combines with J gene TRBJ2-3; the match to TRBD2 covers 10 bases. CDR3 length equals 17 residues. The V and J ends lost 3 bases and 0 bases, in that order; junction bases with no gene match: 6. Germline CDR1 and CDR2: ENHRY and SYGVKD.

The CDR3 loop reads CASTGAGGNEQFF. The CDR3 DNA follows: TGTGCCAGTACAGGGGCAGGGGGGAATGAGCAGTTCTTC. V gene TRBV19 combines with J gene TRBJ2-1, with D possibly TRBD1 on 7 matching bases. CDR3 length: 13 residues. CDR1 and CDR2 (germline): LNHDA, SQIVND (reference sequence). Trimming shortened V by 7 bases and J by 7 bases, and 14 bases separated the two germline ends. The whole variable domain, remainder taken from reference TRBV19 and TRBJ2-1, is DGGITQSPKYLFRKEGQNVTLSCEQNLNHDAMYWYRQDPGQGLRLIYYSQIVNDFQKGDIAEGYSVSREKKESFPLTVTSAQKNPTAFYLCASTGAGGNEQFFGPGTRLTVL.

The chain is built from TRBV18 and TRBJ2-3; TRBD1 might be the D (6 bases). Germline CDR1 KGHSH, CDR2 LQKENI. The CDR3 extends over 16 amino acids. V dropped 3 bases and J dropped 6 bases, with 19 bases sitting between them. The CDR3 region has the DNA TGTGCCAGCTCACCCGTTACCGGGACACAAAGGGATACGCAGTATTTT. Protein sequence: CASSPVTGTQRDTQYF.

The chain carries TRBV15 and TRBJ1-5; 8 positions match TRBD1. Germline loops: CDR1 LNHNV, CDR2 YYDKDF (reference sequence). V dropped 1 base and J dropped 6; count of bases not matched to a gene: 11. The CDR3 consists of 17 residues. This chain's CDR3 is CATSRGLDRDISQPQHF. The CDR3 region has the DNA TGTGCCACCAGCAGAGGTTTGGACAGGGATATATCTCAGCCCCAGCATTTT.

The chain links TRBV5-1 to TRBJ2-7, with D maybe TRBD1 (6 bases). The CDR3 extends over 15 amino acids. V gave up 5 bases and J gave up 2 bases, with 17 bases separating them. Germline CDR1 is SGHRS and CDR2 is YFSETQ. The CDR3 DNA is TGCGCCAGCAGACACCAGGACAGACAAACCTACGAGCAGTACTTC. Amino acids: CASRHQDRQTYEQYF.